What follows are 27 T cell receptor beta chains derived from one specimen sequenced in a study of blood T cell repertoires in COVID-19. Only in-frame clones appear in the TCRdb table, and some are missing; sequencing was by immunoSEQ multiplex PCR. The repertoire holds approximately 300,000 clones, with about 89% as singletons. Sequenced: peripheral blood. The receptor source for this set is a man aged 35 to 55 with acute or convalescent COVID-19.

The genes are TRBV6-5 and TRBJ2-7; TRBD1 matches at 7 bases. Germline loops: CDR1 MNHEY, CDR2 SVGAGI. V trimming: 6 bases; J trimming: 1 base; junction bases outside the gene matches: 3. CDR3 size: 13 residues. In nucleotides, the CDR3 is TGTGCCAGCAGCCCAGGGGGATCCTACGAGCAGTACTTC. Protein: CASSPGGSYEQYF.

For this clone: This same CDR3 is encoded by further DNA sequences in the sample. The chain recombines TRBV5-1 with TRBJ2-3; TRBD2 aligns across 9 bases. CDR1 and CDR2 from the germline V gene are SGHRS and YFSETQ. This CDR3 has 15 residues. The V gene end was trimmed by 0 bases and the J gene end by 1 base; junction bases not matched to a gene: 0. The CDR3 reads CASSLGTSGTDTQYF. The CDR3 DNA reads TGCGCCAGCAGCTTGGGGACTAGCGGCACAGATACGCAGTATTTT.

This rearrangement joins TRBV19 to TRBJ1-2; no firm D call. V lost 2 bases, J lost 2 bases, and 9 bases lay in between. The length of the CDR3 is 14 residues. Germline values: CDR1 LNHDA, CDR2 SQIVND (reference sequence). The CDR3 nucleotides read TGTGCCAGTAGTATACTTGAGGGAAACTATGGCTACACCTTC. This encodes CASSILEGNYGYTF.

V and J are TRBV19 and TRBJ2-1, with TRBD1 identical over 7 bases. Losses at the gene ends were 4 bases for V and 4 bases for J; bases not matched to a gene: 10. In germline, CDR1 is LNHDA, CDR2 SQIVND (reference sequence). The CDR3 covers 16 residues. CDR3: CASSTLTGSAYNEQFF. In DNA form, the CDR3 reads TGTGCCAGTAGTACTTTGACAGGGTCAGCTTACAATGAGCAGTTCTTC.

V gene TRBV2 combines with J gene TRBJ1-5, with a tentative D call TRBD1 (6 bases). CDR3 length equals 14 residues. With 4 bases removed from V and 4 bases from J, the gap between germline ends came to 11 bases. Germline assignment: CDR1 SNHLY and CDR2 FYNNEI. CDR3: CASSVGTRNQPQHF. CDR3 in DNA: TGTGCCAGCAGTGTCGGGACACGTAATCAGCCCCAGCATTTT.

This clone was seen a few times. V usage is TRBV6-5 and J usage is TRBJ1-1; D is perhaps TRBD1 (6 bases). CDR3 size: 13 residues. Trimming pared 6 bases from V and 0 bases from J, leaving 8 bases between. Per germline, CDR1 MNHEY and CDR2 SVGAGI. This CDR3 is CASRGTLNTEAFF. The CDR3 DNA sequence: TGTGCCAGCAGGGGGACACTGAACACTGAAGCTTTCTTT.

The chain joins TRBV19 to TRBJ1-1; D is ambiguous. V lost 1 base and J lost 7, with 13 bases in between. CDR3 size: 14 residues. Germline CDR1 reads LNHDA; CDR2 reads SQIVND (reference sequence). CDR3 sequence: CASSIGREGYEAFF. CDR3 in DNA: TGTGCCAGTAGTATAGGCCGGGAGGGCTATGAAGCTTTCTTT.

This clone showed up just once. The chain combines TRBV7-8 with TRBJ1-4; 9 bases match TRBD1. There are 15 residues in the CDR3. Germline values: CDR1 SGHVS, CDR2 FQNEAQ. With V trimmed by 5 bases and J by 6 bases, 7 bases remained unmatched. CDR3 nucleotide sequence: TGTGCCAGCAGCCCGGGACAGGGTATGGATGAAAAACTGTTTTTT. This gives the protein CASSPGQGMDEKLFF.

The chain combines TRBV2 with TRBJ2-1; D not certain. CDR3 length: 12 residues. Per germline, CDR1 SNHLY and CDR2 FYNNEI. V was cut by 2 bases and J by 10 bases, with 9 bases left in between. The DNA for the CDR3 is TGTGCCAGCAGTGAATTGGCTGGCGAGCAGTTCTTC. Protein sequence: CASSELAGEQFF.

The chain combines TRBV27 with TRBJ2-1, with 10 positions matching TRBD1. CDR1 MNHEY and CDR2 SMNVEV come from the germline V gene (reference sequence). The junction had 17 bases not matched to a gene; V was cut back by 6 bases and J by 6 bases. The CDR3 runs 18 residues. CDR3 nucleotides: TGTGCCAGCAGGGCCGGATCATTCGGGACAGGGGAGGGCAATGAGCAGTTCTTC. It translates to CASRAGSFGTGEGNEQFF.

This chain uses TRBV19 with TRBJ2-4; D remains ambiguous. This CDR3 spans 16 amino acids. Germline CDR1 and CDR2: LNHDA and SQIVND (reference sequence). The V end lost 3 bases, the J end lost 3 bases, and 15 bases lay between the germline ends. CDR3 DNA: TGTGCCAGTAGTATGGGCTTATTAGGCGTCAAAAACATTCAGTACTTC. Protein sequence: CASSMGLLGVKNIQYF.

The rearrangement joins TRBV7-8 to TRBJ1-6, with D tentatively TRBD1 (6 bases). CDR3 length: 14 amino acids. Trimming pared 5 bases from V and 7 bases from J, leaving 12 bases between. Germline CDR1 reads SGHVS; CDR2 reads FQNEAQ. CDR3 nucleotides: TGTGCCAGCAGCCAAAGGACAGCCAATTCACCCCTCCACTTT. Protein: CASSQRTANSPLHF.

On this clone itself: The sample holds other DNA sequences that translate to the same CDR3. The gene calls are TRBV11-2 and TRBJ2-7, with D perhaps TRBD2 (5 bases). Trimming took 1 base from V and 4 from J, leaving 8 bases between them. Germline V CDR1 and CDR2: SGHAT, FQNNGV. This CDR3 comprises 13 residues. CDR3 protein: CASSLGRTYEQYF. The CDR3 DNA is TGTGCCAGCAGCTTAGGGAGGACTTACGAGCAGTACTTC.

This chain joins TRBV19 and TRBJ2-1; 9 positions match TRBD1. Losses at the gene ends were 2 bases for V and 5 bases for J; bases not matched to a gene: 4. Germline V gene data show CDR1 as LNHDA and CDR2 as SQIVND (reference sequence). The CDR3 runs to 15 residues. In nucleotides, the CDR3 is TGTGCCAGTAGTATATGGGACAGGGTAAACAATGAGCAGTTCTTC. Translating gives CASSIWDRVNNEQFF.

This clone was counted once. This chain joins TRBV18 and TRBJ2-7, with D possibly being TRBD2 (5 bases). This CDR3 comprises 14 residues. Trimming removed 3 bases from V and 1 base from J, with 10 bases in between. Germline V gene sequence: CDR1 KGHSH, CDR2 LQKENI. CDR3 protein: CASSPLAGSYEQYF. The CDR3, as DNA: TGTGCCAGCTCACCCCTAGCCGGGTCCTACGAGCAGTACTTC.

V gene TRBV5-4 combines with J gene TRBJ2-3; 12 bases line up with TRBD2. Trimming removed 3 bases from V and 5 bases from J; junction bases left unmatched: 10. The CDR3 totals 17 residues. CDR1 and CDR2 from the germline V gene are SGHNT and YYREEE (reference sequence). CDR3 protein: CASSSRLTSGGLDTQYF. The CDR3 DNA is TGTGCCAGCAGCTCCCGATTGACTAGCGGGGGACTAGATACGCAGTATTTT.

The rearrangement uses TRBV29-1 and TRBJ2-7; D may be TRBD1 (6 bases). Germline V gene data show CDR1 as SQVTM and CDR2 as ANQGSEA. V was cut by 7 bases and J by 1 base, with 11 bases left in between. This CDR3 has 12 amino acids. Here the CDR3 reads CSAQDSSYEQYF. The CDR3, as DNA: TGCAGCGCCCAGGACAGTTCCTACGAGCAGTACTTC.

This clone came up once. The chain links TRBV11-2 to TRBJ1-3; D is possibly TRBD1 (5 bases). This CDR3 contains 14 residues. Per the germline V gene, CDR1 is SGHAT and CDR2 is FQNNGV. Trimming stripped 2 bases from V and 5 bases from J, with 10 bases between. DNA for the CDR3: TGTGCCAGCAGCTTACAGGGATGGAGAAACACCATATATTTT. This gives the protein CASSLQGWRNTIYF.

The V gene is TRBV5-4, the J gene TRBJ2-2; 7 bases map to TRBD2. CDR3 length equals 17 residues. Unmatched junction bases numbered 13, after V lost 5 bases and J lost 3 bases. Germline V gene lookup returns CDR1 SGHNT and CDR2 YYREEE (reference sequence). The CDR3 is CASSPAGGIYDTGELFF. CDR3 DNA sequence: TGTGCCAGCAGTCCTGCCGGGGGGATTTATGACACCGGGGAGCTGTTTTTT. Full variable domain (missing parts from reference TRBV5-4 and TRBJ2-2): ETGVTQSPTHLIKTRGQQVTLRCSSQSGHNTVSWYQQALGQGPQFIFQYYREEENGRGNFPPRFSGLQFPNYSSELNVNALELDDSALYLCASSPAGGIYDTGELFFGEGSRLTVL.

The CDR3 coding sequence is TGTGCCAGCAGGCCCACAGCATCAGGGGAGGGAGGCTACACCTTC. This codes for CASRPTASGEGGYTF. The chain uses TRBV2 and TRBJ1-2, with D tentatively TRBD1 (6 bases). Germline lookup yields CDR1 SNHLY and CDR2 FYNNEI. V lost 6 bases to trimming and J lost 8 bases, with 22 bases between them. The CDR3 is 15 residues long.

A single count supports this clone. The chain employs TRBV4-1 and TRBJ1-5; D unresolved. The CDR3 totals 14 residues. V lost 2 bases and J 1 base, leaving 6 bases between the germline ends. Per the germline V gene, CDR1 is MGHRA and CDR2 is YSYEKL. CDR3 sequence reads: CASSQSLSNQPQHF. CDR3 DNA: TGCGCCAGCAGCCAATCCCTGAGCAATCAGCCCCAGCATTTT.

This chain joins TRBV9 and TRBJ2-1; no firm D call. V gave up 4 bases and J gave up 0 bases, with 14 bases separating them. Per the germline V gene, CDR1 is SGDLS and CDR2 is YYNGEE. The CDR3 loop spans 16 amino acids. The CDR3 coding sequence is TGTGCCAGCAGCCCCCCCGCCCCTAGCTCCTACAATGAGCAGTTCTTC. It yields the protein CASSPPAPSSYNEQFF. Complete variable domain (other parts from reference TRBV9 and TRBJ2-1): DSGVTQTPKHLITATGQRVTLRCSPRSGDLSVYWYQQSLDQGLQFLIQYYNGEERAKGNILERFSAQQFPDLHSELNLSSLELGDSALYFCASSPPAPSSYNEQFFGPGTRLTVL.

This rearrangement joins TRBV3-1 (or the pseudogene TRBV3-2) to TRBJ1-2, with 9 bases aligning to TRBD1. In germline, CDR1 is LGHDT, CDR2 YNNKEL (reference sequence). V gave up 4 bases and J gave up 0 bases; unmatched junction bases: 15. The CDR3 covers 19 residues. The CDR3 DNA follows: TGTGCCAGCAGCCTGTCTCCGGGACAGGGCCAACTTACTAACTATGGCTACACCTTC. Translating it yields CASSLSPGQGQLTNYGYTF.

The rearrangement joins TRBV5-1 to TRBJ1-2; 8 positions agree with TRBD1. Germline CDR1 is SGHRS and CDR2 is YFSETQ. With 4 bases clipped from V and 4 bases from J, the junction kept 9 bases outside the gene matches. This CDR3 is 15 amino acids long. The CDR3 region has the DNA TGCGCCAGCAGCCTCTCAGGGGGGACAGGCTATGGCTACACCTTC. This translates into CASSLSGGTGYGYTF.

V and J are TRBV30 and TRBJ2-7, with TRBD2 matching 8 bases. CDR3 length: 13 amino acids. J was trimmed by 4 bases and V by 6 bases; bases with no gene match: 8. Germline CDR1 reads GTSNPN; CDR2 reads SVGIG (reference sequence). For the CDR3, the DNA is TGTGCCTGCGCCGTCGGGGGGGTTTACGAGCAGTACTTC. It specifies CACAVGGVYEQYF.

This chain links TRBV6-2 or TRBV6-3 with TRBJ2-1, with TRBD2 matching 11 bases. Germline V gives CDR1 MNHEY, CDR2 SVGEGT. CDR3 length equals 15 residues. J gave up 4 bases and V 6 bases, and 5 bases lay outside the gene matches. As DNA, the CDR3 is TGTGCCAGCAGCTCCGGGACTAGCGGATACAATGAGCAGTTCTTC. It specifies CASSSGTSGYNEQFF.

The V gene is TRBV24-1, the J gene TRBJ2-2; TRBD1 is a possible D gene (6 bases). This CDR3 is built from 16 residues. The ends were cut back, 1 base at V and 7 bases at J, with 15 bases in the middle. Germline V lookup: CDR1 KGHDR, CDR2 SFDVKD. The CDR3 DNA sequence: TGTGCCACCAGTGATTTTGGACGCAAAGGGGGCGGGGAGCTGTTTTTT. Its protein product is CATSDFGRKGGGELFF.